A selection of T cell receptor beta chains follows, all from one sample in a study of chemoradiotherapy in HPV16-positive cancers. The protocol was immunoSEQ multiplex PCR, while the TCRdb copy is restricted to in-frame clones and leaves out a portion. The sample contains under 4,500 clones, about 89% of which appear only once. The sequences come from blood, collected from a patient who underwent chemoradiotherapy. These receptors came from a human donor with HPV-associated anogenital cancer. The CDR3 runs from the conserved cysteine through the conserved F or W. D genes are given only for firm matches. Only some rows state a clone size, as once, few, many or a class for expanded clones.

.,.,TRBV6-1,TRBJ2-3,TGTGCCAGCAAACGGGCAGATACGCAGTATTTT,CASKRADTQYF
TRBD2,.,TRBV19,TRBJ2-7,TGTGCCAGTAGTATTAACCTAGCGGATCTATACGAGCAGTACTTC,CASSINLADLYEQYF
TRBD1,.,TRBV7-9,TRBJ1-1,TGTGCCAGCAGCTATAACAGGGGAAACACTGAAGCTTTCTTT,CASSYNRGNTEAFF
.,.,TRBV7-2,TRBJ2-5,TGTGCCAGCAGCTCTGAGGCTCGGGCACAAGAGACCCAGTACTTC,CASSSEARAQETQYF
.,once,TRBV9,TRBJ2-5,TGTGCCAGCAGCGTAGGGGGGGGCAGTTTAGAGACCCAGTACTTC,CASSVGGGSLETQYF
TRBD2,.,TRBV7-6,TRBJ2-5,TGTGCCAGCAGCTTATTAGAACTAGCGGGGGGACAAGAGACCCAGTACTTC,CASSLLELAGGQETQYF
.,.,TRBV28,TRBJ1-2,TGTGCCAGCAGTTTATCGTTGAGGGTCTATGGCTACACCTTC,CASSLSLRVYGYTF
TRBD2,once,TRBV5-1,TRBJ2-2,TGCGCCAGCAGCACAAATCCTAGCGGGTCGAACACCGGGGAGCTGTTTTTT,CASSTNPSGSNTGELFF
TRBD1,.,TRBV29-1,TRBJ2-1,TGCAGCGTTCGTACAGGGGGCGTTTGGGGTGAGCAGTTCTTC,CSVRTGGVWGEQFF
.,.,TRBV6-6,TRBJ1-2,TGTGCCAGCAGTTATACCAGGAACTATGGCTACACCTTC,CASSYTRNYGYTF
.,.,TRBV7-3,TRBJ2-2,TGTGCCAGCAGCTCTCGGAACACCGGGGAGCTGTTTTTT,CASSSRNTGELFF
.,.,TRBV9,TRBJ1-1,TGTGCCAGCAGCGCCAGGGGGAACACTGAAGCTTTCTTT,CASSARGNTEAFF
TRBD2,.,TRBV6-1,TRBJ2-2,TGTGCCAGCAGTGATCGGGGGGTCACCGGGGAGCTGTTTTTT,CASSDRGVTGELFF
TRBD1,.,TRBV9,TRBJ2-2,TGTGCCAGCAGCGTAAGTTCGACAGGGGGCACCGGGGAGCTGTTTTTT,CASSVSSTGGTGELFF
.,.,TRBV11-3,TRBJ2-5,TGTGCCAGCAGCTCCTATGCCGATTCAGAGACCCAGTACTTC,CASSSYADSETQYF
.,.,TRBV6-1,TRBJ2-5,TGTGCCAGCCTCCGGGGCCCCCGGCGAGAGACCCAGTACTTC,CASLRGPRRETQYF
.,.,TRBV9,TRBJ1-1,TGTGCCAGCAGCGTAGGGGGGGGCTCGAACACTGAAGCTTTCTTT,CASSVGGGSNTEAFF
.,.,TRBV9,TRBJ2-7,TGTGCCAGCAGCCCCCACAGGGGGGGGCTGGGGGAGCAGTACTTC,CASSPHRGGLGEQYF
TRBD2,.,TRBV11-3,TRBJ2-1,TGTGCCAGCAGCTTAGCAGCGGGAGCCTTCTATGAGCAGTTCTTC,CASSLAAGAFYEQFF